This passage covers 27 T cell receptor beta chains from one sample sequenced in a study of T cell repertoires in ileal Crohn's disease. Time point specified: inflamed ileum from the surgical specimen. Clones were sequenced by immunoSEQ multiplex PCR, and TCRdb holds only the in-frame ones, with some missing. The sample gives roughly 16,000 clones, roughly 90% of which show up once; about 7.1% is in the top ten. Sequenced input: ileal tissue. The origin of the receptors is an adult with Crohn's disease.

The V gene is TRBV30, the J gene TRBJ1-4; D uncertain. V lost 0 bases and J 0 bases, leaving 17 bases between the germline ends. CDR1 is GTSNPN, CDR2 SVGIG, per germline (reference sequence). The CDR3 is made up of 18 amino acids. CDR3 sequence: CAWSVSLSQLATNEKLFF. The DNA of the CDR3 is TGTGCCTGGAGTGTATCCCTCTCTCAGCTCGCAACTAATGAAAAACTGTTTTTT.

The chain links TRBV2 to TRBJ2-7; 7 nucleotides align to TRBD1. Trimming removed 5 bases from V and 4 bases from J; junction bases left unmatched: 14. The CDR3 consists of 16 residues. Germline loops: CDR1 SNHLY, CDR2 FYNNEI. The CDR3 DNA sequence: TGTGCCAGCAGTCCCACAGGGGCCGCGTCCAGGTACGAGCAGTACTTC. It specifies CASSPTGAASRYEQYF.

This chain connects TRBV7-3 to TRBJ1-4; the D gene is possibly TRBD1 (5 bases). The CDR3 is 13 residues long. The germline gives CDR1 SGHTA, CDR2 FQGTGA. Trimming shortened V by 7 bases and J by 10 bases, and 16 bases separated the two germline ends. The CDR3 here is CASNPPGGGKLFF. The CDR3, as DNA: TGTGCCAGCAACCCCCCGGGGGGAGGAAAACTGTTTTTT.

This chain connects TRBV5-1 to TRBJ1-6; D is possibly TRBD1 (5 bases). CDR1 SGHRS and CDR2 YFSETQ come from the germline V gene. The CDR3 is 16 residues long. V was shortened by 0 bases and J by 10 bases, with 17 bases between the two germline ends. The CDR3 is CASSLGQGAAKSPLHF. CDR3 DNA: TGCGCCAGCAGCTTGGGGCAGGGAGCTGCTAAGTCACCCCTCCACTTT. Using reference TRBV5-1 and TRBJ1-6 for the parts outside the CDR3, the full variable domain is KAGVTQTPRYLIKTRGQQVTLSCSPISGHRSVSWYQQTPGQGLQFLFEYFSETQRNKGNFPGRFSGRQFSNSRSEMNVSTLELGDSALYLCASSLGQGAAKSPLHFGNGTRLTVT.

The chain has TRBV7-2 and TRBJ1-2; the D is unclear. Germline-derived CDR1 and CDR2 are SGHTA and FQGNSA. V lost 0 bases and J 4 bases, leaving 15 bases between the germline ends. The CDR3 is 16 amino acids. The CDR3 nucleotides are TGTGCCAGCAGCTTAGCGTCAACATTGTCCTCCTATGGCTACACCTTC. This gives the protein CASSLASTLSSYGYTF.

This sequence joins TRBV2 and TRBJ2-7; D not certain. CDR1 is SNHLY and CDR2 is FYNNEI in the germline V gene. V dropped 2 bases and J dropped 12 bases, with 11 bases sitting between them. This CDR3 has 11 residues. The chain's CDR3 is CASSESDSLYF. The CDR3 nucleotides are TGTGCCAGCAGTGAATCTGACTCCTTGTACTTC.

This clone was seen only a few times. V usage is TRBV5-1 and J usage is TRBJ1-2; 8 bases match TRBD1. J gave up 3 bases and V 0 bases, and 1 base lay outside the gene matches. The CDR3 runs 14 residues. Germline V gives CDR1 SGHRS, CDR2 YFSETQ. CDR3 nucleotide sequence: TGCGCCAGCAGCTTGGGGACAGGGTACTATGGCTACACCTTC. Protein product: CASSLGTGYYGYTF.

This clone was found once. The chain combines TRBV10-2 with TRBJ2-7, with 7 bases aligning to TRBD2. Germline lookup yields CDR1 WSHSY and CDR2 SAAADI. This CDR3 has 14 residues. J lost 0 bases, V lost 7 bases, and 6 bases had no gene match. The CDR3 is CASIGAGSSYEQYF. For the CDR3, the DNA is TGCGCCAGCATCGGAGCGGGGAGCTCCTACGAGCAGTACTTC.

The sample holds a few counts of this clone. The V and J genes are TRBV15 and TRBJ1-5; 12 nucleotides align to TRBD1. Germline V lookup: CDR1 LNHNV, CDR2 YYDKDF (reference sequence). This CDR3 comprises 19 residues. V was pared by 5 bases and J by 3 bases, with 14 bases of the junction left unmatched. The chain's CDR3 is CATSGGGDRGLLSNQPQHF. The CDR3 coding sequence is TGTGCCACCAGCGGCGGCGGGGACAGGGGGCTGTTGTCCAATCAGCCCCAGCATTTT.

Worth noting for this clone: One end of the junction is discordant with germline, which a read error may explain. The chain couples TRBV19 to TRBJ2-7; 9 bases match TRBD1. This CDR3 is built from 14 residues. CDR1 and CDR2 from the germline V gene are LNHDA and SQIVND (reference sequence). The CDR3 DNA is TGTGCCAGTAGTACGGGACAGGGCTCCGACGAGCAGTACTTC. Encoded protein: CASSTGQGSDEQYF.

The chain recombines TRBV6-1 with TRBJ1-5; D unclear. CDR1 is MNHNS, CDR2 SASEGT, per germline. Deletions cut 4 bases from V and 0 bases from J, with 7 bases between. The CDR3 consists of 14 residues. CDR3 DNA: TGTGCCAGCAGTGGTCTTAGTAGCAATCAGCCCCAGCATTTT. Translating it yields CASSGLSSNQPQHF.

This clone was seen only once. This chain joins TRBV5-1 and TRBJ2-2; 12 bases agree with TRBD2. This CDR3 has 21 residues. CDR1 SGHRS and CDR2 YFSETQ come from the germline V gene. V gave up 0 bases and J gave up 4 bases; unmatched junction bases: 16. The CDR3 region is CASSLGGTSGSRGRGTGELFF. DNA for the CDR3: TGCGCCAGCAGCTTGGGTGGGACTAGCGGGTCCCGCGGGCGTGGCACCGGGGAGCTGTTTTTT.

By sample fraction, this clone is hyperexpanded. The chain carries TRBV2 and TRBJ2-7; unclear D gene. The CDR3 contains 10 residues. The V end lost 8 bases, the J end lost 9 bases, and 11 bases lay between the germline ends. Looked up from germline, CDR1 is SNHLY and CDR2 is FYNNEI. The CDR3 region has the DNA TGTGCCAGCGGCCCAGTCGCGCAGTACTTC. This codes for CASGPVAQYF.

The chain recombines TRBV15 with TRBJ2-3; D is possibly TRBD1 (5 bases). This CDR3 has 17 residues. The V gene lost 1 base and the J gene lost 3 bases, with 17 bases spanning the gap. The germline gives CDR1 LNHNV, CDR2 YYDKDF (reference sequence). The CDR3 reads CATSRGSAGISTDTQYF. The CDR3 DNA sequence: TGTGCCACCAGCAGAGGTTCGGCAGGGATAAGTACAGATACGCAGTATTTT.

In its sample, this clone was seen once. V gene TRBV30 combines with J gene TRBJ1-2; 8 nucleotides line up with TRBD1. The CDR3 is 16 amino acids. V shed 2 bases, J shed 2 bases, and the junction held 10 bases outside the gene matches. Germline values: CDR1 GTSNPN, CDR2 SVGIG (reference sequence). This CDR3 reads CAWSMVAAGGNYGYTF. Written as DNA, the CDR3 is TGTGCCTGGAGTATGGTGGCGGCAGGGGGCAACTATGGCTACACCTTC.

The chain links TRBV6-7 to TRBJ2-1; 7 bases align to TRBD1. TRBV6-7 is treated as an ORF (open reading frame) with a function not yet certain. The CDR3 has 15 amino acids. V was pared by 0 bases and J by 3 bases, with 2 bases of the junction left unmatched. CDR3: CASSYSRDSYNEQFF. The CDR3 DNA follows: TGTGCCAGCAGTTACTCCCGGGACAGCTACAATGAGCAGTTCTTC.

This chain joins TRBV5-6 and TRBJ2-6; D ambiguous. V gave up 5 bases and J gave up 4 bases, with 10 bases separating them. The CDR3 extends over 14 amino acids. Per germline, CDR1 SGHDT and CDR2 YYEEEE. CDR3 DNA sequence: TGTGCCAGCAGTGGGTGGGCCGGGGCCAACGTCCTGACTTTC. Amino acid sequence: CASSGWAGANVLTF.

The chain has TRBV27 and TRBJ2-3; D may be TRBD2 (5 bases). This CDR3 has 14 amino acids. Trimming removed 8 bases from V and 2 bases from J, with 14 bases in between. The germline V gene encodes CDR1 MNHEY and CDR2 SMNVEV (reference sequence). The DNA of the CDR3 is TGTGCCAGCCGGACCGGGAACCCCACAGATACGCAGTATTTT. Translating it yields CASRTGNPTDTQYF.

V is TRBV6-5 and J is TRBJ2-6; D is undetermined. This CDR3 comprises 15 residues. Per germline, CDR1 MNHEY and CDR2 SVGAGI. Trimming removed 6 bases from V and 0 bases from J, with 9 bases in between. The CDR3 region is CASREISSGANVLTF. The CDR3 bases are TGTGCCAGCAGGGAGATTAGCTCTGGGGCCAACGTCCTGACTTTC.

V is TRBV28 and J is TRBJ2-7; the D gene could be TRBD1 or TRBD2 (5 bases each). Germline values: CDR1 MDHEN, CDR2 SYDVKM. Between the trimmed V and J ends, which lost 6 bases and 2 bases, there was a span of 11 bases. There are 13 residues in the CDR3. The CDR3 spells CASRSGPTYEQYF. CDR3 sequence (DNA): TGTGCCAGCAGGTCGGGACCGACCTACGAGCAGTACTTC.

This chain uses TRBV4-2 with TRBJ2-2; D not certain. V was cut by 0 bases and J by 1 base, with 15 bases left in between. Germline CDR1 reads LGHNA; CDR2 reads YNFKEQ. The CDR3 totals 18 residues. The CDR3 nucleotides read TGTGCCAGCAGCCAAGAGGTTGGCTACGTGGGGAACACCGGGGAGCTGTTTTTT. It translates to CASSQEVGYVGNTGELFF.

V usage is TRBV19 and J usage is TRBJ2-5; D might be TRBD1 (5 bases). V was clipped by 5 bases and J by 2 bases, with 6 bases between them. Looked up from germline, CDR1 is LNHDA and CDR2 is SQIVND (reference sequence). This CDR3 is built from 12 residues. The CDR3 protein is CASSRQQETQYF. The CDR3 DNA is TGTGCCAGTAGTCGACAGCAAGAGACCCAGTACTTC. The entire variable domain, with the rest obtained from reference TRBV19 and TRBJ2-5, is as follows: DGGITQSPKYLFRKEGQNVTLSCEQNLNHDAMYWYRQDPGQGLRLIYYSQIVNDFQKGDIAEGYSVSREKKESFPLTVTSAQKNPTAFYLCASSRQQETQYFGPGTRLLVL.

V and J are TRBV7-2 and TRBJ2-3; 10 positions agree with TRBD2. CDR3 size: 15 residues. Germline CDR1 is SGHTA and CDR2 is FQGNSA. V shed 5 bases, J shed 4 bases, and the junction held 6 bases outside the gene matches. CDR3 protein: CASSTAGGPADTQYF. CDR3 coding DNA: TGTGCCAGCAGCACAGCGGGGGGGCCGGCAGATACGCAGTATTTT.

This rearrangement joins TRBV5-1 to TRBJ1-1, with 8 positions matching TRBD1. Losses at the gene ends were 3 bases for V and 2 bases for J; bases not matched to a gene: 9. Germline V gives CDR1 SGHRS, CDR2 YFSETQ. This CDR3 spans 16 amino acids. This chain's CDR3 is CASSSTVGQANTEAFF. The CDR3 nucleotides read TGCGCCAGCAGCTCGACTGTGGGACAGGCAAACACTGAAGCTTTCTTT.

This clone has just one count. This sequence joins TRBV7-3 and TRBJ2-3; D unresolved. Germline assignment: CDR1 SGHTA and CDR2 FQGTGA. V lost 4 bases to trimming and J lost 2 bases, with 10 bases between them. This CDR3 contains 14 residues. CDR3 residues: CASSSGHDTDTQYF. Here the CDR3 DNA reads TGTGCCAGCAGCTCGGGCCATGACACAGATACGCAGTATTTT. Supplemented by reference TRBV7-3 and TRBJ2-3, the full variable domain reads GAGVSQTPSNKVTEKGKYVELRCDPISGHTALYWYRQSLGQGPEFLIYFQGTGAADDSGLPNDRFFAVRPEGSVSTLKIQRTERGDSAVYLCASSSGHDTDTQYFGPGTRLTVL.

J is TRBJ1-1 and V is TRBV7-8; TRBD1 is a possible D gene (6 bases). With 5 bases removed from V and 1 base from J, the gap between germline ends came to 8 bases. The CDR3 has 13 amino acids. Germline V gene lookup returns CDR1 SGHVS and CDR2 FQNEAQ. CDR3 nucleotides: TGTGCCAGCAGCAAACAGGGGAACACTGAAGCTTTCTTT. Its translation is CASSKQGNTEAFF.

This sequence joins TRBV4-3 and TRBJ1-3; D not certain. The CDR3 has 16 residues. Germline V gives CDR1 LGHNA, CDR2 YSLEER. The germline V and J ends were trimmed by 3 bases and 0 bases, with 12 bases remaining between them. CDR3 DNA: TGCGCCAGCAGCCACGACCGCCCCCTCTCTGGAAACACCATATATTTT. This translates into CASSHDRPLSGNTIYF.